This TCR beta chain came from a study of blood T cell repertoires in COVID-19. Data came from immunoSEQ multiplex PCR; TCRdb stores just in-frame clones and leaves some out. The top ten clones hold over 8.5% of a sample with a few hundred thousand clones, under 90% of them seen once. Trimming took 1 base from V and 3 from J, leaving 12 bases between them. CDR3 size: 15 residues. Germline V gene data show CDR1 as SGHVS and CDR2 as FNYEAQ. V is TRBV7-6 and J is TRBJ1-1; D is possibly TRBD1 (5 bases). The sample comprised peripheral blood. This TCR derives from a woman aged 25 to 39 with COVID-19, enrolled during active disease. CDR3 sequence: CASSLVLGGYTEAFF. In DNA form, the CDR3 reads TGTGCCAGCAGCTTAGTCCTCGGGGGTTACACTGAAGCTTTCTTT.